This TCR beta chain came from a study of low-dose radiotherapy and immunotherapy resistance in tumors. CDR3 length equals 14 residues. Time point here: before trial treatment. This clonotype was counted many times. TRAV- and TRBV-specific primers primed first-strand cDNA, covering alpha and beta chains. Using a constant-region primer together with a V-primer adapter, TCRs were subjected to about 18 PCR cycles of amplification. TCRdb re-analysed the reads in MiXCR, keeping a single row per CDR3 protein. This table holds tens of thousands of distinct CDR3 sequences, 15% to 20% found once. The source is a male donor with prostate cancer. The sample consisted of PBMCs, taken before treatment. The chain is built from TRBV21-1 and TRBJ2-7; the table's D gene call, TRBD2, was not cross checked with the DNA. TRBV21-1 is a documented pseudogene. CDR3 DNA: TGTGCCAGCAGCAAAGTTACTAGCCGCTACGAGCAGTACTTC. It specifies CASSKVTSRYEQYF.